These 11 T cell receptor delta chains came from one sample sequenced in a study of Vδ1+ human thymocytes (dated by TCRdb to between 2018 and 2020). Beyond this particular receptor, the publication reports: Unlike the oligoclonal repertoires in peripheral blood, the thymic TRG and TRD repertoires appeared highly polyclonal, with Gaussian CDR3 length distributions.

Sequencer: Illumina MiSeq. RNA extraction was performed with the RNeasy mini kit, and reverse transcription was done with Superscript III. CDR3 amplicons were generated by multiplex PCR with pooled V-gene forward primers and a constant-region reverse primer carrying Illumina adaptor overhangs. TCRdb processed the public reads again with the CATT caller, after which rows with matching DNA were combined. Across this sample there are under 85,000 delta-chain clones, with approximately 34% seen only once. The ten largest clones add up to under 0.3% of the sample. Their antigens are not known. The sample comprised Vdelta1+ gamma-delta thymocytes from the thymus. Per the publication, the cell subset or site label means: FACS-sorted CD3+ TCRalphabeta- TCRVdelta1+ TCRVdelta2- thymocytes. These receptors all stem from a boy under two years old who had congenital heart surgery.

This clone was seen many times. The same CDR3 also results from other DNA sequences found in this sample. The chain has TRDV2 and TRDJ1; possibly TRDD3 for D (6 bases). CDR3 length: 16 amino acids. CDR1 and CDR2 from the germline V gene are GEAIGNYY and EKD. V lost 0 bases and J lost 0, with 13 bases in between. CDR3: CACDTQGGTYTDKLIF. In DNA form, the CDR3 reads TGTGCCTGTGACACCCAAGGGGGAACGTACACCGATAAACTCATCTTT.

The genes are TRDV1 and TRDJ1; 10 nucleotides line up with TRDD3. CDR1 TSWWSYY and CDR2 QGS come from the germline V gene. Unmatched junction bases numbered 24, after V lost 2 bases and J lost 0 bases. CDR3 length: 23 amino acids. CDR3 loop: CALGESETSYVLGDRGDTDKLIF. CDR3 coding DNA: TGTGCTCTTGGGGAATCCGAAACTTCCTACGTACTGGGGGATCGGGGGGACACCGATAAACTCATCTTT.

In this sample, this clone turned up a few times. V is TRDV1 and J is TRDJ1; no reliable D call. Germline CDR1 is TSWWSYY and CDR2 is QGS. Trimming removed 5 bases from V and 0 bases from J, with 28 bases in between. The CDR3 runs to 20 residues. The CDR3 DNA reads TGTGCTCTTGGGAATCCACAGTTTGGTTTACGGGAAGGGTACACCGATAAACTCATCTTT. Protein sequence: CALGNPQFGLREGYTDKLIF.

The chain links TRDV2 to TRDJ3; 9 nucleotides align to TRDD3. The CDR3 contains 20 residues. Germline V gene sequence: CDR1 GEAIGNYY, CDR2 EKD. V shed 6 bases and J 0 bases; nucleotides not matched to a gene: 14. The CDR3 DNA sequence: TGTGCCTGTTTTTACTGGGGGACTTTTCTGAGCTCCTGGGACACCCGACAGATGTTTTTC. It specifies CACFYWGTFLSSWDTRQMFF.

The rearrangement links TRDV1 to TRDJ1, with 13 bases lining up with TRDD3. Germline V gene lookup returns CDR1 TSWWSYY and CDR2 QGS. The CDR3 has 22 amino acids. After removal of 3 bases from V and 0 bases from J, the junction contained 19 bases not matched to a gene. CDR3 coding DNA: TGTGCTCTTGGGGACGGACTTCGCGCACTGGGGGATACGCGTCGCTACACCGATAAACTCATCTTT. The encoded protein is CALGDGLRALGDTRRYTDKLIF.

In this sample, this clone turned up a few times. The chain links TRDV1 to TRDJ1; 11 bases are shared with TRDD3. Germline V gives CDR1 TSWWSYY, CDR2 QGS. This CDR3 spans 22 amino acids. V was clipped by 0 bases and J by 0 bases; unmatched bases: 18. The CDR3 is CALGELGSGVPSWGIHTDKLIF. The CDR3 region has the DNA TGTGCTCTTGGGGAACTAGGGTCCGGTGTACCGAGCTGGGGGATACACACCGATAAACTCATCTTT.

This clone was observed a few times. The rearrangement joins TRDV1 to TRDJ1, with 12 bases fitting TRDD3. CDR1 and CDR2 from the germline V gene are TSWWSYY and QGS. V lost 1 base and J lost 0; bases outside the gene matches: 36. The CDR3 loop spans 28 amino acids. Written as DNA, the CDR3 is TGTGCTCTTGGGGAACCCCGAATTAGGGCGACGCATAACGGCCCGTATACTGGGGGATACCAAGACACCGATAAACTCATCTTT. Translated, it gives CALGEPRIRATHNGPYTGGYQDTDKLIF.

This clone was seen only a few times. The rearrangement joins TRDV1 to TRDJ1; 10 bases align to TRDD3. This CDR3 spans 19 amino acids. Trimming took 3 bases from V and 0 from J; bases not matched to a gene: 13. Germline V lookup: CDR1 TSWWSYY, CDR2 QGS. The CDR3 region is CALGEAVTRLGDYTDKLIF. The CDR3 nucleotides are TGTGCTCTTGGGGAGGCCGTTACTAGACTGGGGGATTACACCGATAAACTCATCTTT.

This clone has just a few counts. This chain links TRDV1 with TRDJ1; perhaps TRDD3 as D (8 bases). V was cut by 1 base and J by 6 bases, with 27 bases left in between. Germline V gene data show CDR1 as TSWWSYY and CDR2 as QGS. The length of the CDR3 is 19 residues. The CDR3 protein is CALGERSPSFVLGANKLIF. The CDR3 DNA follows: TGTGCTCTTGGGGAACGGTCCCCTTCCTTTGTACTGGGGGCCAATAAACTCATCTTT.

The chain couples TRDV1 to TRDJ1; 9 nucleotides line up with TRDD3. The CDR3 loop spans 19 amino acids. CDR1 and CDR2 (germline): TSWWSYY, QGS. V was clipped by 2 bases and J by 0 bases; unmatched bases: 13. The CDR3 is CALGEIPLGDAVHTDKLIF. The CDR3 DNA is TGTGCTCTTGGGGAAATCCCCCTGGGGGATGCGGTCCACACCGATAAACTCATCTTT.

This clone turned up a few times. The chain recombines TRDV1 with TRDJ1, with 8 nucleotides matching TRDD2. J was trimmed by 1 base and V by 2 bases; bases with no gene match: 18. This CDR3 has 20 residues. In germline, CDR1 is TSWWSYY, CDR2 QGS. The CDR3 sequence is CALGEVRFLPLLGGTDKLIF. CDR3 sequence (DNA): TGTGCTCTTGGGGAAGTCCGCTTCCTACCTTTACTGGGAGGCACCGATAAACTCATCTTT.